Presented here are 15 T cell receptor beta chains from one specimen sequenced in a study of Graves' ophthalmopathy and Graves' hyperthyroidism. RNA served as the template for amplifying TCR beta CDR3 regions. The first-round RT-PCR employed HTBI primers together with the Qiagen OneStep RT-PCR kit. A multiplex PCR was then performed as the second round. TCRdb re-analysed the multiplex PCR reads in MiXCR, keeping a single row per CDR3 protein. The table shows approximately 160,000 distinct CDR3 sequences, with approximately 40% occurring only once. Material: peripheral blood. The receptors shown here come from a man aged 25-40 years with Graves' ophthalmopathy.

This clonotype was seen more than once but under ten times. This chain uses TRBV12-3 or TRBV12-4 with TRBJ1-2; 8 bases map to TRBD1. The CDR3 spans 13 residues. V lost 5 bases to trimming and J lost 4 bases; unmatched junction nucleotides: 3. The CDR3 DNA sequence: TGTGCCAGCAGTCGGGACAGGCTCTATGGCTACACCTTC. This gives the protein CASSRDRLYGYTF.

This clonotype appeared many times. This chain links TRBV7-3 with TRBJ2-5; 7 positions agree with TRBD1. The V gene's germline CDR1 is SGHTA and CDR2 FQGTGA. The CDR3 has 13 residues. V lost 5 bases, J lost 1 base, and 1 base stayed unmatched. This CDR3 reads CASSGTAQETQYF. The CDR3 nucleotides read TGTGCCAGCAGCGGGACAGCCCAAGAGACCCAGTACTTC.

The table lists this clonotype with many counts. The chain uses TRBV11-3 and TRBJ2-7; D not resolved. V was trimmed by 5 bases and J by 0 bases, leaving 11 bases between them. CDR1 SGHNT and CDR2 YENEEA come from the germline V gene. This CDR3 has 14 amino acids. CDR3 DNA: TGTGCCAGCAGCCATCCGACGCGCTCCTACGAGCAGTACTTC. Translating it yields CASSHPTRSYEQYF. The entire variable domain, with the rest obtained from reference TRBV11-3 and TRBJ2-7, is as follows: EAGVVQSPRYKIIEKKQPVAFWCNPISGHNTLYWYLQNLGQGPELLIRYENEEAVDDSQLPKDRFSAERLKGVDSTLKIQPAELGDSAVYLCASSHPTRSYEQYFGPGTRLTVT.

Only a few counts were recorded for this clonotype. This chain links TRBV6-2 or TRBV6-3 with TRBJ2-7, with 14 bases identical to TRBD2. This CDR3 is built from 14 residues. CDR1 is MNHEY and CDR2 is SVGEGT in the germline V gene. The trim removed 7 bases at V and 5 bases at J, leaving 4 bases unmatched. The chain's CDR3 is CASNEGLAGDEQYF. The CDR3 nucleotides are TGTGCCAGCAATGAGGGACTAGCGGGAGACGAGCAGTACTTC.

This clonotype was seen ten or more times. V gene TRBV7-2 combines with J gene TRBJ2-5, with 9 bases aligning to TRBD2. This CDR3 has 15 residues. V was pared by 4 bases and J by 4 bases, with 7 bases of the junction left unmatched. Germline CDR1 reads SGHTA; CDR2 reads FQGNSA. This chain's CDR3 is CASSSAGGWGETQYF. DNA for the CDR3: TGTGCCAGCAGCTCAGCGGGGGGCTGGGGAGAGACCCAGTACTTC.

V usage is TRBV11-2 and J usage is TRBJ1-1; D gene unclear. Per germline, CDR1 SGHAT and CDR2 FQNNGV. Deletions cut 2 bases from V and 0 bases from J, with 7 bases between. The CDR3 has 14 residues. CDR3 nucleotide sequence: TGTGCCAGCAGCTTATCCCCGATGAACACTGAAGCTTTCTTT. Encoded protein: CASSLSPMNTEAFF.

This clonotype has ten or more counts. The chain uses TRBV11-2 and TRBJ1-1; no definite D call. CDR1 is SGHAT and CDR2 is FQNNGV in the germline V gene. The V end lost 2 bases, the J end lost 0 bases, and 16 bases lay between the germline ends. CDR3 size: 17 residues. This CDR3 is CASSLFSRPRMNTEAFF. The CDR3 nucleotides are TGTGCCAGCAGCTTATTCTCCCGGCCCAGAATGAACACTGAAGCTTTCTTT.

The V and J genes are TRBV6-5 and TRBJ1-5, with D perhaps TRBD1 (5 bases). CDR3 size: 16 residues. Germline CDR1 is MNHEY and CDR2 is SVGAGI. V was cut by 5 bases and J by 0 bases, with 14 bases left in between. The CDR3 DNA reads as TGTGCCAGCAGTCTACCCGACAGACTTAGCAATCAGCCCCAGCATTTT. Its translation is CASSLPDRLSNQPQHF.

V gene TRBV27 combines with J gene TRBJ1-6, with D perhaps matching TRBD1 (5 bases). The ends were cut back, 2 bases at V and 6 bases at J, with 8 bases in the middle. The V gene's germline CDR1 is MNHEY and CDR2 SMNVEV (reference sequence). CDR3 length: 14 amino acids. CDR3 sequence reads: CASSLETVNSPLHF. DNA for the CDR3: TGTGCCAGCAGTTTAGAGACAGTTAATTCACCCCTCCACTTT.

The sample holds many counts of this clonotype. This chain connects TRBV3-1 to TRBJ1-1; maybe TRBD1 (6 bases). The CDR3 has 17 residues. Germline CDR1 and CDR2: LGHDT and YNNKEL (reference sequence). The V gene lost 4 bases and the J gene lost 1 base, with 19 bases spanning the gap. The CDR3 region is CASSLGWQGGGNTEAFF. CDR3 nucleotide sequence: TGTGCCAGCAGCCTCGGTTGGCAGGGAGGGGGGAACACTGAAGCTTTCTTT.

This clonotype was seen at least ten times. This chain connects TRBV12-3 or TRBV12-4 to TRBJ1-2, with a possible D match to TRBD1 (5 bases). The CDR3 loop spans 13 amino acids. V was pared by 2 bases and J by 4 bases, with 8 bases between. For the CDR3, the DNA is TGTGCCAGCAGTTTACGGGGGGGCTATGGCTACACCTTC. Amino acid sequence: CASSLRGGYGYTF.

This clonotype was detected many times. This sequence joins TRBV10-3 and TRBJ2-7; 7 positions match TRBD2. The CDR3 contains 14 residues. Germline values: CDR1 ENHRY, CDR2 SYGVKD. With V trimmed by 4 bases and J by 3 bases, 6 bases remained unmatched. The CDR3 region is CAISGDYSNYEQYF. Written as DNA, the CDR3 is TGTGCCATCAGTGGGGACTATTCCAACTACGAGCAGTACTTC.

This clonotype showed up many times. The gene calls are TRBV11-3 and TRBJ2-4; TRBD1 or TRBD2 may be the D gene (6 bases each). The CDR3 extends over 14 amino acids. The V gene lost 5 bases and the J gene lost 9 bases, with 17 bases spanning the gap. Germline lookup yields CDR1 SGHNT and CDR2 YENEEA. This CDR3 reads CASSGPGAPSIQYF. The CDR3 DNA follows: TGTGCCAGCAGCGGACCGGGGGCCCCATCCATTCAGTACTTC. The full variable domain, rest sourced from reference TRBV11-3 and TRBJ2-4, is EAGVVQSPRYKIIEKKQPVAFWCNPISGHNTLYWYLQNLGQGPELLIRYENEEAVDDSQLPKDRFSAERLKGVDSTLKIQPAELGDSAVYLCASSGPGAPSIQYFGAGTRLSVL.

This clonotype showed up many times. The chain has TRBV4-3 and TRBJ1-6; D might be TRBD1 (5 bases). This CDR3 is built from 18 residues. Per the germline V gene, CDR1 is LGHNA and CDR2 is YSLEER. V dropped 0 bases and J dropped 2 bases, with 14 bases sitting between them. CDR3 nucleotides: TGCGCCAGCAGCCAAGATATTGAGGGGTTGACCTATAATTCACCCCTCCACTTT. Its translation: CASSQDIEGLTYNSPLHF.

This chain links TRBV28 with TRBJ2-7, with D perhaps assigned TRBD1 or TRBD2 (5 bases each). V was shortened by 4 bases and J by 4 bases, with 17 bases between the two germline ends. Germline assignment: CDR1 MDHEN and CDR2 SYDVKM. CDR3 length equals 15 residues. CDR3 sequence reads: CASSSLTGTMYEQYF. Written as DNA, the CDR3 is TGTGCCAGCAGTTCTCTTACCGGGACCATGTACGAGCAGTACTTC.